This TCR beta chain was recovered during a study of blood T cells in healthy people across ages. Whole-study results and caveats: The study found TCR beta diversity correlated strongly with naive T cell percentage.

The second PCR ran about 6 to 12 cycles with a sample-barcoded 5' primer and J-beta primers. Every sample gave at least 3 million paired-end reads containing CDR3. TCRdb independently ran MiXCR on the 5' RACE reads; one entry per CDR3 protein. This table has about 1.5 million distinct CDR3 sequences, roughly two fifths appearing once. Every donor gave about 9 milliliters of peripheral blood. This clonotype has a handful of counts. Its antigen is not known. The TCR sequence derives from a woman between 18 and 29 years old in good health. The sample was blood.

Written as DNA, the CDR3 is TGCGCCAGCAGCTCCCGGGGACAAGGGCCATATAGAGCTTTCTTT. Its translation is CASSSRGQGPYRAFF. This chain links TRBV5-1 with TRBJ1-1; TRBD1 might be the D (6 bases). The CDR3 has 15 residues. The V gene lost 3 bases and the J gene lost 10 bases, with 22 bases spanning the gap. Germline values: CDR1 SGHRS, CDR2 YFSETQ. Drawing the rest from reference TRBV5-1 and TRBJ1-1, the complete variable domain is KAGVTQTPRYLIKTRGQQVTLSCSPISGHRSVSWYQQTPGQGLQFLFEYFSETQRNKGNFPGRFSGRQFSNSRSEMNVSTLELGDSALYLCASSSRGQGPYRAFFGQGTRLTVV.